The 16 T cell receptor beta chains below all came from one sample that was sequenced in a study of T cell repertoires in cytomegalovirus infection (dated 2019 in TCRdb). These receptors have no identified antigens. The sequencer listed for this sample is Illumina HiSeq 1500. TCRdb reanalyzed the raw reads on its own, using fastp at Q25 for trimming and MiXCR for clone calling, and kept in-frame beta chains. Identical CDR3 proteins give one entry, which carries the most common genes and DNA. This sample is represented by 69,000 or so distinct CDR3 sequences; under 30% of them were singletons. The top ten clonotypes cover 59% of the sample. The sample's treatment or condition, from its label and the paper: in vitro stimulation with specific CMV peptide epitopes to enrich CMV-specific T cells. Specimen: CD8+ T cells from cultured PBMCs, collected from culture after CMV antigen stimulation. The receptors shown here come from a human donor in good health (CMV status not recorded). Some clones in this sample may be carry-over from other donors' samples.

The V gene is TRBV24-1, the J gene TRBJ1-1; D unresolved. The CDR3 contains 13 residues. Looked up from germline, CDR1 is KGHDR and CDR2 is SFDVKD. V lost 8 bases to trimming and J lost 7 bases, with 16 bases between them. CDR3 DNA: TGTGCCACCATGGGAGCCAGGACCGGTGAAGCTTTCTTT. Its protein product is CATMGARTGEAFF.

This clonotype is labeled large (0.1 to 1%). This sequence joins TRBV7-8 and TRBJ2-2; no reliable D call. Trimming removed 2 bases at V and 0 bases at J, with 1 base between. The CDR3 covers 13 residues. Per germline, CDR1 SGHVS and CDR2 FQNEAQ. In DNA form, the CDR3 reads TGTGCCAGCAGCTTACCGAACACCGGGGAGCTGTTTTTT. This gives the protein CASSLPNTGELFF. The whole variable domain, filled in from reference TRBV7-8 and TRBJ2-2, reads GAGVSQSPRYKVAKRGQDVALRCDPISGHVSLFWYQQALGQGPEFLTYFQNEAQLDKSGLPSDRFFAERPEGSVSTLKIQRTQQEDSAVYLCASSLPNTGELFFGEGSRLTVL.

This clonotype was counted at least ten times. The chain combines TRBV6-5 with TRBJ1-6; 8 bases are shared with TRBD1. CDR3 length: 14 amino acids. Trimming cost V 7 bases and J 5 bases; bases outside gene matches: 4. Germline V gene lookup returns CDR1 MNHEY and CDR2 SVGAGI. The CDR3 coding sequence is TGTGCCAGCAAGCAGGGGGCGGATAATTCACCCCTCCACTTT. Translation: CASKQGADNSPLHF.

The rearrangement uses TRBV10-1 and TRBJ2-2; no firm D call. V lost 3 bases and J lost 0, with 14 bases in between. Germline V gene lookup returns CDR1 WNHNN and CDR2 SYGVQD (reference sequence). CDR3 length: 17 amino acids. The CDR3 protein is CASSDGAGRANTGELFF. CDR3 sequence (DNA): TGCGCCAGCAGTGACGGTGCAGGACGCGCGAACACCGGGGAGCTGTTTTTT.

This clonotype was counted ten times or more. The chain couples TRBV12-5 to TRBJ2-5; 12 nucleotides align to TRBD2. The germline gives CDR1 LGHNT, CDR2 FRNRAP. The CDR3 consists of 17 residues. Trimming took 3 bases from V and 3 from J; bases not matched to a gene: 8. In DNA form, the CDR3 reads TGTGCTAGTGGTTTAAGACTAGCGGGAGAGTCAGAAGAGACCCAGTACTTC. It specifies CASGLRLAGESEETQYF. Supplemented by reference TRBV12-5 and TRBJ2-5, the full variable domain reads DARVTQTPRHKVTEMGQEVTMRCQPILGHNTVFWYRQTMMQGLELLAYFRNRAPLDDSGMPKDRFSAEMPDATLATLKIQPSEPRDSAVYFCASGLRLAGESEETQYFGPGTRLLVL.

This clonotype was seen ten or more times. The chain recombines TRBV7-2 with TRBJ2-1; TRBD2 agrees at 11 bases. The germline V gene has CDR1 SGHTA and CDR2 FQGNSA. This CDR3 has 17 amino acids. V shed 5 bases, J shed 2 bases, and the junction held 8 bases outside the gene matches. CDR3 amino acids: CASSQEGLAGPYNEQFF. CDR3 DNA sequence: TGTGCCAGCAGCCAGGAAGGACTAGCGGGCCCCTACAATGAGCAGTTCTTC. The full variable domain, rest sourced from reference TRBV7-2 and TRBJ2-1, is GAGVSQSPSNKVTEKGKDVELRCDPISGHTALYWYRQSLGQGLEFLIYFQGNSAPDKSGLPSDRFSAERTGGSVSTLTIQRTQQEDSAVYLCASSQEGLAGPYNEQFFGPGTRLTVL.

The rearrangement joins TRBV6-2 or TRBV6-3 to TRBJ1-6; D is unresolved. CDR1 is MNHEY, CDR2 SVGEGT, per germline. This CDR3 is 14 amino acids long. V lost 7 bases to trimming and J lost 9 bases, with 16 bases between them. The CDR3 DNA reads TGTGCCAGCACCGGTGGACCCGAGGGTTCACCCCTCCACTTT. This encodes CASTGGPEGSPLHF.

The genes are TRBV7-9 and TRBJ1-6; a weak D match, TRBD1 (6 bases). This CDR3 has 19 amino acids. Between the trimmed V and J ends, which lost 1 base and 0 bases, there was a span of 16 bases. The germline gives CDR1 SEHNR, CDR2 FQNEAQ (reference sequence). The CDR3 here is CASSLGQEGMSSYNSPLHF. In DNA, the CDR3 is TGTGCCAGCAGCTTAGGACAGGAGGGCATGAGCTCCTATAATTCACCCCTCCACTTT.

Only a few counts were recorded for this clonotype. This rearrangement joins TRBV3-1 to TRBJ2-1, with 8 positions matching TRBD2. The CDR3 runs 16 residues. Unmatched junction bases numbered 12, after V lost 4 bases and J lost 7 bases. CDR1 LGHDT and CDR2 YNNKEL come from the germline V gene (reference sequence). CDR3 DNA: TGTGCCAGCAGCCCCCTCGGAGCGGGAGCGGAGAATGAGCAGTTCTTC. Translating it yields CASSPLGAGAENEQFF.

The gene calls are TRBV30 and TRBJ2-3; D might be TRBD1 or TRBD2, each matching 5 bases. Germline CDR1 GTSNPN, CDR2 SVGIG (reference sequence). Trimming removed 5 bases at V and 6 bases at J, with 12 bases between. This CDR3 has 12 residues. The CDR3 DNA is TGTGCCTGGGGGCTGGGGGTGGATACGCAGTATTTT. It codes for CAWGLGVDTQYF.

This clonotype showed up many times. The chain carries TRBV7-3 and TRBJ2-2, with 10 bases identical to TRBD2. Germline CDR1 SGHTA, CDR2 FQGTGA. J lost 4 bases, V lost 2 bases, and 1 base had no gene match. The CDR3 is made up of 15 amino acids. The CDR3 nucleotides are TGTGCCAGCAGCTTACGGACTAGCGGCACCGGGGAGCTGTTTTTT. This translates into CASSLRTSGTGELFF.

This clonotype was seen at least ten times. The V call is TRBV27, the J call TRBJ1-5; D possibly corresponds to TRBD1 (5 bases). V gave up 5 bases and J gave up 6 bases, with 14 bases separating them. The CDR3 consists of 14 residues. Germline CDR1 and CDR2: MNHEY and SMNVEV (reference sequence). CDR3 nucleotide sequence: TGTGCCAGCAGTGGAGGGGTGTCGGGTCAGCCCCAGCATTTT. Protein sequence: CASSGGVSGQPQHF.

This clonotype was seen ten or more times. This chain connects TRBV28 to TRBJ1-1; D unresolved. The CDR3 extends over 11 amino acids. Germline-derived CDR1 and CDR2 are MDHEN and SYDVKM. The V and J ends lost 5 bases and 8 bases respectively, with 9 bases between them. The CDR3 sequence is CASSTRREAFF. DNA for the CDR3: TGTGCCAGCAGTACTAGGAGAGAAGCTTTCTTT.

This sequence joins TRBV6-2 or TRBV6-3 and TRBJ2-7; TRBD1 aligns across 10 bases. J gave up 2 bases and V 3 bases, and 10 bases lay outside the gene matches. Germline V CDR1 and CDR2: MNHEY, SVGEGT. The CDR3 is 17 residues long. In DNA form, the CDR3 reads TGTGCCAGCAGTTATGGCCCCGGGACAGGGGAAACCTACGAGCAGTACTTC. Translation gives CASSYGPGTGETYEQYF.

The chain recombines TRBV15 with TRBJ2-5; 7 nucleotides match TRBD2. Germline V gene data show CDR1 as LNHNV and CDR2 as YYDKDF (reference sequence). V shed 3 bases, J shed 5 bases, and the junction held 0 bases outside the gene matches. This CDR3 is 12 amino acids long. The CDR3 is CATSRTSETQYF. The CDR3 DNA sequence: TGTGCCACCAGCAGGACTAGCGAGACCCAGTACTTC. Supplemented by reference TRBV15 and TRBJ2-5, the full variable domain reads DAMVIQNPRYQVTQFGKPVTLSCSQTLNHNVMYWYQQKSSQAPKLLFHYYDKDFNNEADTPDNFQSRRPNTSFCFLDIRSPGLGDTAMYLCATSRTSETQYFGPGTRLLVL.

The chain recombines TRBV10-3 with TRBJ1-5; 12 bases are shared with TRBD1. The CDR3 covers 16 residues. V was pared by 0 bases and J by 6 bases, with 3 bases of the junction left unmatched. Germline loops: CDR1 ENHRY, CDR2 SYGVKD. The DNA of the CDR3 is TGTGCCATCAGTGAGTCAGGGACAGGGGGCCTTCAGCCCCAGCATTTT. This encodes CAISESGTGGLQPQHF.